Given below is one T cell receptor (beta chain) in context. This entry is derived from a study of blood T cell repertoires in COVID-19. Across the whole study: Both acute and convalescent COVID-19 samples were obtained from the United States, Italy and Spain. T cells, B-cell-depleted T cells, or PBMCs supplied cDNA or gDNA.

This CDR3 contains 16 residues. CDR1 is SGHTA, CDR2 FQGTGA, per germline. The V end was cut by 2 bases, the J end by 2 bases, with 16 bases between. Original handling: Quantification of nucleated cells was approximated via reference gene primer amplification. The repertoire was sequenced with immunoSEQ multiplex PCR; TCRdb's copy has only in-frame clones and lacks some. That table is the source of V, J and clone size, and D and trimming were worked out from the DNA. The table has about 360,000 clones, about 88% seen once. The chain employs TRBV7-3 and TRBJ2-7; a weak D match, TRBD2 (5 bases). The source material was peripheral blood. The receptor was derived from a human donor in a cohort sampled during active COVID-19. CDR3 nucleotides: TGTGCCAGCAGCTTATTCGGGATAACGGATCCCTACGAGCAGTACTTC. Its protein is CASSLFGITDPYEQYF.